The present TCR beta chain was sequenced within a study of CD8+ T cells in alopecia areata. Looking at the study overall: In an open-label trial, patients got 5 to 10 mg tofacitinib twice daily. Treatment with tofacitinib (6 to 18 months) was followed by 6 months off drug.

This clone was seen only a few times. RNA, once extracted, was reverse transcribed into cDNA for use as the sequencing template. The assay was immunoSEQ multiplex PCR, and TCRdb's table has in-frame clones only and misses some. The sample lists roughly 19,000 clones, 60% to 80% occurring once. Lesional scalp punch biopsies and peripheral blood were collected from alopecia areata patients. The CDR3 has 16 residues. Germline CDR1 reads SGHVS; CDR2 reads FQNEAQ. V was cut by 2 bases and J by 5 bases, with 18 bases left in between. This TCR derives from a human donor with alopecia areata. The chain recombines TRBV7-8 with TRBJ2-5; tentative D call: TRBD1 (5 bases). The sample was skin, taken at week 0. The DNA for the CDR3 is TGTGCCAGCAGCTTACTCACCCTCCTGGGGCAGGAGACCCAGTACTTC. This translates into CASSLLTLLGQETQYF. Looking up the rest from reference TRBV7-8 and TRBJ2-5 gives the full variable domain: GAGVSQSPRYKVAKRGQDVALRCDPISGHVSLFWYQQALGQGPEFLTYFQNEAQLDKSGLPSDRFFAERPEGSVSTLKIQRTQQEDSAVYLCASSLLTLLGQETQYFGPGTRLLVL.